This T cell receptor (beta chain) was recovered during a study of blood T cell repertoires in COVID-19. Study overall: Samples taken during acute and convalescent COVID-19 were collected in the United States, Italy and Spain.

Participants' own reports of clinical history determined their cohort assignment. It was within 2 weeks before study entry that exposed participants met a COVID-19 case. There are 14 residues in the CDR3. Germline lookup yields CDR1 LNHDA and CDR2 SQIVND (reference sequence). Trimming removed 8 bases at V and 10 bases at J, with 18 bases between. Data came from immunoSEQ multiplex PCR; TCRdb stores just in-frame clones and leaves some out. The sample carries about 240,000 clones, 80% to 90% recorded once. This clonotype was sampled from a middle-aged woman who had been exposed to COVID-19. Sequenced: PBMCs or T cells enriched from blood (not recorded which). The J gene is TRBJ1-6, the V gene TRBV19; D perhaps matches TRBD1 (5 bases). The CDR3 is CASAGTRGRSPLHF. CDR3 nucleotides: TGTGCCAGTGCCGGGACTCGGGGAAGGTCACCCCTCCACTTT.